This T cell receptor (beta chain) is from a study of blood T cell repertoires in COVID-19. Study details: Collection of acute and convalescent COVID-19 samples took place in the United States, Italy and Spain. T cells, B-cell-depleted T cells, or PBMCs provided the cDNA or gDNA that served as material.

Authors' processing steps: Amplified reference gene primers provided the basis for estimating nucleated cell counts. Profiling relied on immunoSEQ multiplex PCR, and the TCRdb table lists in-frame clones only, not all of them. V, J and clone size are those of that table, while D and trimming were read from the DNA. Among over 250,000 clones listed, 86% were seen once. The source is a man aged 35 to 55 who had recovered from COVID-19. The sequencing input was peripheral blood.

In DNA, the CDR3 is TGTGCCAGCAGCCAAGGTCCAGGAGGGGCTGAAAAACTGTTTTTT. Amino acid sequence: CASSQGPGGAEKLFF. The chain is built from TRBV4-2 and TRBJ1-4; D may be TRBD1 (5 bases). V was shortened by 1 base and J by 7 bases, with 13 bases between the two germline ends. The CDR3 is made up of 15 amino acids. In germline, CDR1 is LGHNA, CDR2 YNFKEQ.